This TCR beta chain was recorded in a study of cytomegalovirus exposure and HLA in healthy donors. General observations from the study: Later analysis suggested most CMV-associated TCR beta chains were HLA-restricted. Published work reported that the classifier diagnosed cytomegalovirus status with high specificity and sensitivity. Presence/absence analyses rested on an assumption that sequencing depth was roughly uniform across donors.

The PCR was carried out with 60 Vbeta primers and 13 Jbeta primers. Measured with immunoSEQ multiplex PCR; TCRdb has only the in-frame clones, and not every one. The sample lists 150,000 or so clones; about 74% were seen once. The table lists this clone with a few counts. The antigen remains unidentified. One junction end does not reproduce the germline sequence, and a read error may be involved. The specimen was PBMCs. The receptor's source is a male donor in good health and CMV-seronegative.

The DNA of the CDR3 is TGCGCCGGCAGCCAAGCCGTCGAGGAGCGGGGGGTCTCCTACAATGAGCAGTTCTTC. This codes for CAGSQAVEERGVSYNEQFF. The genes are TRBV4-1 and TRBJ2-1; 9 bases match TRBD2. The CDR3 is made up of 19 amino acids. CDR1 is MGHRA and CDR2 is YSYEKL in the germline V gene.